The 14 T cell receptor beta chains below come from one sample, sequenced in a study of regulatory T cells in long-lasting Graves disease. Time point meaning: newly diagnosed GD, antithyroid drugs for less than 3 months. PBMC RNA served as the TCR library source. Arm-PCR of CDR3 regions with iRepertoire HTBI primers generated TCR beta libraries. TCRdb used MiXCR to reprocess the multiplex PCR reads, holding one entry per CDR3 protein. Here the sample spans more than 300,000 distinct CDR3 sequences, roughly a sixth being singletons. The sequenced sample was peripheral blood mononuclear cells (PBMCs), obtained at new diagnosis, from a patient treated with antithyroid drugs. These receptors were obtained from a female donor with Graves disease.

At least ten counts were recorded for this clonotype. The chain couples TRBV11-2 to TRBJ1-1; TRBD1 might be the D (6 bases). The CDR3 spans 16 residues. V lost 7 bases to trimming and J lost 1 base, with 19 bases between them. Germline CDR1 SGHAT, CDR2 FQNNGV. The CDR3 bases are TGTGCCAGCACCCCTATCAGGGAGGGGGGGAACACTGAAGCTTTCTTT. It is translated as CASTPIREGGNTEAFF.

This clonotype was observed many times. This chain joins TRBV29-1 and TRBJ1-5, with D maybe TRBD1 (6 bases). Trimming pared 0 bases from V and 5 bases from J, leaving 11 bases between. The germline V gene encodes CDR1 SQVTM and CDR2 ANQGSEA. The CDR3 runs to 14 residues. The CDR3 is CSVEDHRVDQPQHF. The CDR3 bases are TGCAGCGTTGAAGACCACAGGGTCGATCAGCCCCAGCATTTT.

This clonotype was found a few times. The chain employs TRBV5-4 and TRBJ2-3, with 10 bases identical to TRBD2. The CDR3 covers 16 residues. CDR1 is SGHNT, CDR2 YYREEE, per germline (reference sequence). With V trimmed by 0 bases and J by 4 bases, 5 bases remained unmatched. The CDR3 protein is CASSLEAGGPPDTQYF. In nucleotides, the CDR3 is TGTGCCAGCAGCTTGGAAGCGGGAGGGCCCCCAGATACGCAGTATTTT.

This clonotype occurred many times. CDR3 bases: TGTGCCAGCCTCGCGGGGGCGGGAGAGGATACGCAGTATTTT. The encoded protein is CASLAGAGEDTQYF. V usage is TRBV2 and J usage is TRBJ2-3, with D possibly matching TRBD2 (7 bases). The V and J ends lost 8 bases and 6 bases respectively, with 18 bases between them. Germline V gene data show CDR1 as SNHLY and CDR2 as FYNNEI. The CDR3 totals 14 residues.

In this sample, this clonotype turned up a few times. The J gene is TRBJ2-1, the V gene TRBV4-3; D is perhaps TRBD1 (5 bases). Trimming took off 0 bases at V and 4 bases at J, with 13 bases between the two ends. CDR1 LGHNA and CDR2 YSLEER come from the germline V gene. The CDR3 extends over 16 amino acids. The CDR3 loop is CASSQDGANGYNEQFF. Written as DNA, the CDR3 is TGCGCCAGCAGCCAAGATGGGGCCAATGGATACAATGAGCAGTTCTTC.

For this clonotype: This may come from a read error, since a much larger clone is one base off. The CDR3 DNA follows: TGTGCCAGCAGTTACCCGGCAGGGGACTCCTACAATGAGCAGTACTTC. This sequence encodes CASSYPAGDSYNEQYF. The chain has TRBV6-5 and TRBJ2-7, with D perhaps being TRBD1 or TRBD2 (6 bases each). The CDR3 sequence is 16 residues long. Germline CDR1 reads MNHEY; CDR2 reads SVGAGI. Trimming took 2 bases from V and 7 from J, leaving 21 bases between them.

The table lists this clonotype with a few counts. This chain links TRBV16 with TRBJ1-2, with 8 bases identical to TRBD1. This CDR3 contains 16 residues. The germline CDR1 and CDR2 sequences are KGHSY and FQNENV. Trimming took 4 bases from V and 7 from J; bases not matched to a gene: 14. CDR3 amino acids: CASSRAPGQGLTGYTF. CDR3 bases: TGTGCCAGCAGCCGGGCCCCTGGACAGGGATTAACTGGCTACACCTTC.

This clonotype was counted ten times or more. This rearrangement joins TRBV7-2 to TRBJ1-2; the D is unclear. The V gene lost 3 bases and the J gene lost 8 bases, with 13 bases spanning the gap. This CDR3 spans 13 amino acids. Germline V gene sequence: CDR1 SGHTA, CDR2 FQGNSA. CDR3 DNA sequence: TGTGCCAGCAGCTTTTCTCTTCCCGGGGGCTACACCTTC. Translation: CASSFSLPGGYTF.

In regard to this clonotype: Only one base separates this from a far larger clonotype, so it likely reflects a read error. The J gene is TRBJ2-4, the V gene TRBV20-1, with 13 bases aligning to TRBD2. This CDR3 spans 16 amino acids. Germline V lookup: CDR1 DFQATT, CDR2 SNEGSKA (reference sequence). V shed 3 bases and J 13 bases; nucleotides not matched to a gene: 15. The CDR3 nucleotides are TGCAGTGCTAGCCCCGTACTAGCGGGGGGGCATGGTGAGCAGTACTTC. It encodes CSASPVLAGGHGEQYF.

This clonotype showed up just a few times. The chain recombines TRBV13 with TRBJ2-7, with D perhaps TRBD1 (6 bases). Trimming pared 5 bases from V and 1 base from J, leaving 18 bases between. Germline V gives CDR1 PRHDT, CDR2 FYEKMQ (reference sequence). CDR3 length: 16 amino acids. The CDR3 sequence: CASSRGTQTGSYEQYF. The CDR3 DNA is TGTGCCAGCAGCCGAGGGACACAAACAGGATCCTACGAGCAGTACTTC.

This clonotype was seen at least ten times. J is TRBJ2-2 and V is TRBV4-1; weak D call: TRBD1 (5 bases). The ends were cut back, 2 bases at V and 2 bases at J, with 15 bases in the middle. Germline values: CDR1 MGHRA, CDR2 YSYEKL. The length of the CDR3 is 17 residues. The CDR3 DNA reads TGCGCCAGCAGCCAACCACTATCGACAGTAAACACCGGGGAGCTGTTTTTT. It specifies CASSQPLSTVNTGELFF.

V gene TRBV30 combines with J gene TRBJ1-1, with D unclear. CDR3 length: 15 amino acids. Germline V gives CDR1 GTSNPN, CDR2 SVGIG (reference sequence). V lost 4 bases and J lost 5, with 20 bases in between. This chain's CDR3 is CAWTRPNLEETEAFF. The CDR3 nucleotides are TGTGCCTGGACAAGGCCAAATTTGGAGGAAACTGAAGCTTTCTTT. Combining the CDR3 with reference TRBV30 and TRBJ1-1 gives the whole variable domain SQTIHQWPATLVQPVGSPLSLECTVEGTSNPNLYWYRQAAGRGLQLLFYSVGIGQISSEVPQNLSASRPQDRQFILSSKKLLLSDSGFYLCAWTRPNLEETEAFFGQGTRLTVV.

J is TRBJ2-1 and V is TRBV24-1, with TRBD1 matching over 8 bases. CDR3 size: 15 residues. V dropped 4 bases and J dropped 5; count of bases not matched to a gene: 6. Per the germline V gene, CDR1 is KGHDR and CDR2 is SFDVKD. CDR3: CATSEAGGAHNEQFF. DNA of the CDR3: TGTGCCACCAGTGAAGCAGGGGGCGCACACAATGAGCAGTTCTTC.

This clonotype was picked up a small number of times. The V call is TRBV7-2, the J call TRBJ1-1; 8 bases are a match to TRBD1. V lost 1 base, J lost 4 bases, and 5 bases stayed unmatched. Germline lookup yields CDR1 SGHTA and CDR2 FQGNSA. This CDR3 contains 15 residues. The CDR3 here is CASSLDQGALTEAFF. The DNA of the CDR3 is TGTGCCAGCAGCTTAGATCAGGGGGCGCTCACTGAAGCTTTCTTT.